This T cell receptor (beta chain) was sequenced during a study of shared clonotypes between healthy human individuals. CD45RO+ cells and CCR7-negative CD45RA+ TemRA cells were combined as CD8 memory. This clone has only one observation. Its specificity is unknown. The CDR3 totals 16 residues. The V gene's germline CDR1 is MGHRA and CDR2 YSYEKL. Trimming stripped 1 base from V and 0 bases from J, with 10 bases between. Study-wide findings and caveats: Larger estimated richness was generally recorded for naive subsets relative to memory subsets.

Each cell subset's genomic DNA was divided evenly among several immunoSEQ plates. TCRdb's table, derived via immunoSEQ multiplex PCR, lists solely in-frame clones and lacks some. The table has about 380,000 clones, 90% to 97% seen once. This clonotype was obtained from a man aged 25-45 years in good health. The chain combines TRBV4-1 with TRBJ2-1; D is unresolved. Sequencing was performed on memory CD8+ T cells sorted from blood. This sample's subset: CD45RO+ cells pooled with CCR7-negative TemRA cells. CDR3 sequence (DNA): TGCGCCAGCAGCCAAGCGGTAAGGAGCTCCTACAATGAGCAGTTCTTC. This sequence encodes CASSQAVRSSYNEQFF.